This T cell receptor beta chain was sequenced in a study of T cells in Graves' hyperthyroidism and ophthalmopathy (dated by TCRdb to about 2019). About the study as a whole: Peripheral blood samples were taken at the time of initial diagnosis, prior to any treatment. TCR Vbeta CDR3 sequencing of around 130 peripheral blood samples (around 45 ophthalmopathy, some 75 hyperthyroidism and roughly 17 progressor patients) is reported in the paper. A discovery cohort of about 95 patients, roughly 43 with Graves' ophthalmopathy and approximately 55 with stable Graves' hyperthyroidism, was used to find distinguishing TCR V-J signatures. In roughly six Graves' hyperthyroidism patients, the study also compared T-cell repertoires from thyroid tissue with T-cell repertoires from blood. Whether ophthalmopathy could be predicted prospectively was tested in an independent validation cohort made up of about 18 hyperthyroidism patients plus 17 patients who later progressed to ophthalmopathy. Once sampling was done, hyperthyroidism patients were given methimazole at a starting dose of 30 mg daily, whereas ophthalmopathy patients were given high-dose intravenous methylprednisolone. For training and testing, the 80 to 100 patients in the discovery cohort were randomly divided in a 7:3 ratio.

The TCR beta CDR3 regions were amplified from the RNA transcripts. For the first round of RT-PCR on the TCR CDR3, the HTBI primer set was used together with the Qiagen OneStep RT-PCR kit. A second multiplex PCR round built the libraries, followed by size selection and purification. Paired-end sequencing of the libraries was performed with 100 bp reads on an Illumina HiSeq2000. In the paper's pipeline: SOAPnuke was used to process the raw data, removing reads that contained adapters or uncalled bases, had a mean Phred below 15, or lacked an exact match to the constant primer or identifier. High-quality paired reads were merged with COPE v1.2.5, and unique nucleotide sequences were defined as clonotypes. MiTCR v1.1 was used to align the clonotypes against IMGT TRBV, TRBD and TRBJ reference segments. Only V-J combinations with frequency above 0.0001, covering 99% to 99.2% of repertoires, were analysed. A TCS score was defined as the ratio between F50 (clonal expansion) and ExV (chaos), using BLOSUM62-based TCRdist between CDR3 peptides within each V-J. Welch's t-statistics and random forest reduced several hundred V-J features to under 15, which were used in a naive Bayes classifier (R e1071). TCRdb reprocessing: public reads trimmed at Q25 with fastp, clones called with MiXCR, in-frame beta chains kept. Duplicate CDR3 protein sequences are folded into a single record with the most common DNA and genes. These V and J calls are TCRdb output, not the study's own analysis. This sample gives some 350,000 distinct CDR3 sequences in total; about 18% of them show up just once. Around 4% of the sample is held by the ten biggest clonotypes.

Stable Graves' hyperthyroidism was defined as the absence of progression to ophthalmopathy over 18 months of follow-up. Hyperthyroidism patients were aged 18 to 65 years and newly diagnosed, with disease duration of less than 2 months. Any patient with an uncontrolled infection, another autoimmune disease, pregnancy or lactation was excluded. Clinical symptoms, serum thyroxine and TRAb, thyroid ultrasound, and orbital computed tomography formed the basis for the diagnoses. PBMCs were separated from approximately 10 ml of fresh peripheral blood using Ficoll-Paque density gradient centrifugation. Total RNA was extracted using Trizol reagent, and RNA quality was assessed on an Agilent 2100 Bioanalyzer. This clonotype occurred many times. It has no known antigen specificity. No base quality values were provided; no much bigger clone lies one nucleotide off. From cysteine to phenylalanine, the CDR3 is 12 amino acids long. The sequence is cut down to CDR3 DNA, 36 bases in frame from base 1. V loses 1 base, J loses 7 bases, and the germline ends lie 10 bases apart. CDR1 and CDR2 (GTSNPN, SVGIG) derive from the germline V gene (reference sequence).

Study-wide conclusions, independent of this receptor: No statistical method was used to set the sample size in advance, and investigators knew the group allocation. During validation, the model predicted progression to ophthalmopathy a median of approximately six months ahead of onset, with more than 55% sensitivity and around 73% specificity. A 13 V-J signature model separated ophthalmopathy from stable hyperthyroidism, with approximately 86% sensitivity and roughly 82% specificity in cross-validation and 80%/75% in testing. Most expanded thyroid clonotypes (frequency above 0.001) were also found in blood, which suggests that blood repertoires may mirror thyroid immune responses.

This TCR was recovered from a woman between 18 and 29 years old with Graves' hyperthyroidism. Recombination joined TRBV30 with TRBJ2-5, with the identity of the D gene unclear. Sequencing used blood. The DNA is as follows: TGTGCCTGGAGTGCTAGGGTCGCGACCCAGTACTTC. This translates into CAWSARVATQYF.